This T cell receptor (beta chain) was obtained from a study of CD8 T cells in Susac syndrome. CD8+ and CD4+ T cells from blood underwent TCR beta sequencing, which was carried out in a high-throughput format. The CD8+ and CD4+ T cells were negatively isolated, with the TEMRA cells enriched by FACS. Trimming removed 5 bases at V and 4 bases at J, with 14 bases between. The CDR3 sequence is 13 residues long. CDR1 is DFQATT, CDR2 SNEGSKA, per germline (reference sequence). After extraction with the RNeasy kit, about 0.45 to 1 ug of the RNA was reverse transcribed using random hexamers. From the immunoSEQ multiplex PCR reads, TCRdb called clonotypes with MiXCR, one entry per CDR3 protein. Of 170,000 or so distinct CDR3 sequences in the sample, approximately 93% were seen once.

The J gene is TRBJ1-2, the V gene TRBV20-1; D is perhaps TRBD1 (6 bases). This sequence originates from a human donor with multiple sclerosis. The sequenced material came from CD4+ T cells from PBMCs. The CDR3 here is CSARGGGPYGYTF. The CDR3 coding sequence is TGCAGTGCTCGAGGGGGGGGCCCCTATGGCTACACCTTC.